Listed below are T cell receptor beta chains from one sample, sequenced in a study of blood T cell repertoires in COVID-19. Some clones are missing from TCRdb's copy, which holds only in-frame ones; the method was immunoSEQ multiplex PCR. Of 250,000 or so clones listed, roughly 88% are singletons. The sample comprised peripheral blood. Every receptor here comes from a man older than 75 with acute or convalescent COVID-19. Each CDR3 is given with its conserved first and last residue. The D gene is left open where the match is weak. Rows may omit the clone size; those that give it use once, few, many or a size class.

J	V	size	D	DNA	CDR3
TRBJ2-1	TRBV4-3	-	-	TGCGCCAGCAGCCAAAGACATTCGAATGAGCAGTTCTTC	CASSQRHSNEQFF
TRBJ2-1	TRBV19	-	TRBD2	TGTGCCAGTAGTATTACTAGCGGGGGGGCGTGGTTTGAGCAGTTCTTC	CASSITSGGAWFEQFF
TRBJ2-7	TRBV19	-	TRBD2	TGTGCCAGTAAATCGAGCGGGATCCCCTACGAGCAGTACTTC	CASKSSGIPYEQYF
TRBJ1-5	TRBV5-1	-	-	TGCGCCAGCAGCTTGGAGGGAGGGGATAGCAATCAGCCCCAGCATTTT	CASSLEGGDSNQPQHF
TRBJ2-7	TRBV29-1	-	TRBD1	TGCAGCGTCCTGACAGGGGCTAGCGAGCAGTACTTC	CSVLTGASEQYF
TRBJ2-7	TRBV5-6	-	-	TGTGCCAGCAGCTTGGATGGGGGCACCCCCCTCTACGAGCAGTACTTC	CASSLDGGTPLYEQYF
TRBJ1-5	TRBV28	-	TRBD1	TGTGCCAGCAGTTTAATGCAGGGGGAGAGGGGTCAGCCCCAGCATTTT	CASSLMQGERGQPQHF
TRBJ1-5	TRBV19	few	TRBD1	TGTGCCAGTAGTATAGATTCGACAGGGGTGAGCAATCAGCCCCAGCATTTT	CASSIDSTGVSNQPQHF
TRBJ1-5	TRBV7-8	-	-	TGTGCCAGCAGCCTATACACGATCAATCAGCCCCAGCATTTT	CASSLYTINQPQHF
TRBJ1-1	TRBV5-1	-	TRBD1	TGCGCCAGCAGCTCTTCGACAGGGTCGAACACTGAAGCTTTCTTT	CASSSSTGSNTEAFF
TRBJ2-1	TRBV19	-	-	TGTGCCAGTAGTAAACGTCCCCGGTCTGGGAGCAATGAGCAGTTCTTC	CASSKRPRSGSNEQFF
TRBJ1-1	TRBV6-6	few	-	TGTGCCAGCAAAAAGGGGGATTCAAACACTGAAGCTTTCTTT	CASKKGDSNTEAFF
TRBJ2-7	TRBV28	few	-	TGTGCCAGCAGTTTTGGCCGCGGACCGGGGTCCTACGAGCAGTACTTC	CASSFGRGPGSYEQYF
TRBJ2-4	TRBV10-1	-	TRBD1	TGCGCCAGCAGTGAGGTTGACAGGGGGGACATTCAGTACTTC	CASSEVDRGDIQYF
TRBJ1-1	TRBV19	once	TRBD1	TGTGCCAGTAGTCCGCAGGGGGCTGACACTGAAGCTTTCTTT	CASSPQGADTEAFF
TRBJ1-1	TRBV20-1	-	-	TGCAGTGCTAGTCCAGCGTGGGAAGCTTTCTTT	CSASPAWEAFF
TRBJ2-3	TRBV28	-	TRBD2	TGTGCCAGCAGTTCCAACCTAGGGTCCGGGAGGGCCTTTGCAGATACGCAGTATTTT	CASSSNLGSGRAFADTQYF
TRBJ2-3	TRBV7-7	once	TRBD2	TGTGCTAGCAGCCCGGGACTAGATAGCACAGATACGCAGTATTTT	CASSPGLDSTDTQYF
TRBJ2-7	TRBV2	-	-	TGTGCCAGCAGTGAGGGTAGCTTCTACGAGCAGTACTTC	CASSEGSFYEQYF
TRBJ2-1	TRBV9	-	-	TGTGCCAGCAGCCACAGGTCCGCGGTATCCTACAATGAGCAGTTCTTC	CASSHRSAVSYNEQFF
TRBJ2-5	TRBV28	once	-	TGTGCCAGCAGTTTGGGGCTAGTCTTTCAAGAGACCCAGTACTTC	CASSLGLVFQETQYF
TRBJ2-2	TRBV3-1/TRBV3-2	-	-	TGTGCCAGCAGCCAATACGGCGGGGAGCTGTTTTTT	CASSQYGGELFF
TRBJ2-2	TRBV5-4	-	TRBD2	TGTGCCAGCAGCTTACCAGGGACTAGCGGGGAAAGGCTGTTTTTT	CASSLPGTSGERLFF
TRBJ2-3	TRBV6-6	-	-	TGTGCCAGCAGTGCGCTGGAAGGAGGGCGGGATACGCAGTATTTT	CASSALEGGRDTQYF
TRBJ1-1	TRBV5-1	-	TRBD1	TGCGCCAGCAGCATGGGACAGATGAACACTGAAGCTTTCTTT	CASSMGQMNTEAFF
TRBJ1-2	TRBV7-8	-	-	TGTGCCAGCAGCCCCCTAGAGAGGGGGAACTATGGCTACACCTTC	CASSPLERGNYGYTF
TRBJ2-2	TRBV6-5	-	-	TGTGCCAGTGTGGCCCTTTTAAACACCGGGGAGCTGTTTTTT	CASVALLNTGELFF
TRBJ1-4	TRBV2	few	TRBD1	TGTGCCAGCAGTGAGGGACAGGTCCGAAGGGAAAAACTGTTTTTT	CASSEGQVRREKLFF
TRBJ2-7	TRBV28	-	TRBD1	TGTGCCAGCAGAAGGGACAGGCGCAACTCCTACGAGCAGTACTTC	CASRRDRRNSYEQYF
TRBJ2-7	TRBV6-5	-	-	TGTGCCTCCCTCAGGCCAGGGGACGGCGAGCAGTACTTC	CASLRPGDGEQYF
TRBJ1-5	TRBV7-2	once	TRBD1	TGTGCCAGCAGCACCAGACAGGGCAGCCAGCCCCAGCATTTT	CASSTRQGSQPQHF
TRBJ2-1	TRBV5-1	-	TRBD2	TGCGCCAGCAGCTTGGCGACTAGCGGGAGTGGGAACAATGAGCAGTTCTTC	CASSLATSGSGNNEQFF
TRBJ1-2	TRBV3-1/TRBV3-2	-	TRBD1	TGTGCCAGCACCCAGGGGGCGCGGTTGAACTATGGCTACACCTTC	CASTQGARLNYGYTF
TRBJ1-5	TRBV10-3	-	TRBD1	TGTGCCATCTCCGACAGGGATAATCAGCCCCAGCATTTT	CAISDRDNQPQHF
TRBJ1-5	TRBV10-3	-	-	TGTGCCATCAGTGCCGTTAGCAATCAGCCCCAGCATTTT	CAISAVSNQPQHF
TRBJ2-3	TRBV5-1	-	TRBD2	TGCGCCAGCAGCTTGGATCAGCGGGAGGCAGATACGCAGTATTTT	CASSLDQREADTQYF
TRBJ1-4	TRBV23-1	-	TRBD1	TGCGCCAGCAGTCAAGCGACGGACAGGGGGCGAGAGGAAAAACTGTTTTTT	CASSQATDRGREEKLFF
TRBJ2-7	TRBV18	-	-	TGTGCCAGCTCACGAATAGGAGGACAGACCTACGAGCAGTACTTC	CASSRIGGQTYEQYF
TRBJ2-7	TRBV6-5	-	-	TGTGCCACCCGGACCGGGATCGACGAGCAGTACTTC	CATRTGIDEQYF
TRBJ2-4	TRBV19	-	TRBD1	TGTGCCAGTAGAAGACAGGGGAGTGCCAAAAACATTCAGTACTTC	CASRRQGSAKNIQYF